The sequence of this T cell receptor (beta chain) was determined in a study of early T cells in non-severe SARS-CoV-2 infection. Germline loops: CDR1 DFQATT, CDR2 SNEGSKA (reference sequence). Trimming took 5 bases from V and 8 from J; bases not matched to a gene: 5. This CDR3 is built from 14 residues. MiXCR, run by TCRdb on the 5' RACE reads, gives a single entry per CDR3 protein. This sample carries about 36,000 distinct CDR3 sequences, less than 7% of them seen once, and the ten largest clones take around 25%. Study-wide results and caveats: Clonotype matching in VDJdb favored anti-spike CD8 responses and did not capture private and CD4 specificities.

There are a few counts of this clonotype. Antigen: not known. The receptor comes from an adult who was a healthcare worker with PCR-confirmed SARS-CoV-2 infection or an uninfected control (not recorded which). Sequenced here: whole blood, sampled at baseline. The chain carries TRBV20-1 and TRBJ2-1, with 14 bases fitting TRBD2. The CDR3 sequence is CSAQTSGRGYEQFF. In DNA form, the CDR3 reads TGCAGTGCTCAGACTAGCGGGAGGGGGTATGAGCAGTTCTTC.